The entry below describes one T cell receptor (beta chain). This clone's antigen is unknown. Base qualities are missing; no much larger clone stands one base away. The library was prepared using PCR. Data came from an Illumina HiSeq 2500. Unique molecular identifiers were incorporated into TCR beta cDNA libraries to reduce PCR and sequencing biases. About 500,000 cDNA molecules were obtained for every 1 to 10 million input T cells, so each molecule roughly corresponded to one T cell. The same protocol used for the earlier healthy control dataset was applied to prepare and sequence the patient libraries. Within a given batch, samples were prepared together, multiplexed and sequenced on the same HiSeq lane. The paper's processing steps were these. Raw barcoded reads were processed with MIGEC, discarding single-read molecular identifier groups before consensus assembly and CDR3 extraction. Clonotype tables were post-analysed with VDJtools, normalizing diversity by down-sampling all datasets to the smallest sample size. To correct batch-related cross-sample contamination, repertoire overlap clustering matched CDR3 amino acid sequences but not nucleotide sequences. Through fastp at Q25 and MiXCR, TCRdb rebuilt clones from the public reads, retaining in-frame beta chains. Identical CDR3 proteins give one entry, which carries the most common genes and DNA. The authors' filters were not applied to this entry. For this sample there are 750,000 to 950,000 distinct CDR3 sequences; 35% to 55% appear just once. The ten largest clones capture over 4.5% of the sample.

The data are from a study of post-analysis software for immune sequencing data (dated by TCRdb to between 2014 and 2017). For the wider study: Disease courses on record covered relapsing-remitting, secondary progressive and progressive-relapsing multiple sclerosis, though some patients had no subtype annotation. A subset of samples was prepared in parallel using single-end sample barcoding, then pooled and co-amplified after Illumina adapter ligation. The multiple sclerosis patient repertoires were compared with more than 9 previously published healthy control repertoires from donors aged about 6 to 26 years. Study-level results and caveats: Normalized Chao1 diversity was significantly lower in multiple sclerosis patients than controls, suggesting substantial peripheral T-cell clonal expansion. The control group was slightly older than the multiple sclerosis patient group. Direct clustering with F measure revealed strong co-clustering of samples prepared in the same batch, which led to a batch-effect correction. Significantly higher frequencies in patients than in controls were found for a handful of TRBV segments, including TRBV5-6, TRBV5-1 and TRBV20-1.

To demonstrate the VDJtools post-analysis software, the study profiled TCR beta repertoires from the peripheral blood of about a dozen young patients with multiple sclerosis. The patients with multiple sclerosis were children and adolescents between about 6 and 16 years of age. CDR1 and CDR2, per the germline V gene, are SGHRS and YFSETQ. From the cysteine up to the phenylalanine, the CDR3 has a length of 13 residues. Left in the record is the CDR3 DNA by itself, 39 bases read in frame from the first base. The sequence is built from TRBV5-1 and TRBJ2-4; 8 bases in the junction line up with TRBD1. Near its end, the DNA agrees better with TRBJ2-7, so the J call may be wrong. The sequencing input was blood. This receptor was identified in a girl aged 5-17 years with multiple sclerosis. The CDR3 region has the sequence CASSWTGPGEQYF. The base sequence is TGCGCCAGCAGCTGGACAGGGCCAGGCGAGCAGTACTTC.